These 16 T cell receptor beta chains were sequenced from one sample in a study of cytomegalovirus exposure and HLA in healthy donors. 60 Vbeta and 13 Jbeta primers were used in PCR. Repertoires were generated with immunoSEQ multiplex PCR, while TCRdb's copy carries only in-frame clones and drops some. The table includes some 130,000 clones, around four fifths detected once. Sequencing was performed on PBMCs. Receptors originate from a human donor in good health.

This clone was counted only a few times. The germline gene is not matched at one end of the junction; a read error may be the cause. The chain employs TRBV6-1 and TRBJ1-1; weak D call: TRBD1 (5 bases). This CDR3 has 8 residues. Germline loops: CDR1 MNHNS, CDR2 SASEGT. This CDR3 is CAIPGGGF. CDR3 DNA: TGTGCCATCCCTGGGGGGGGATTT.

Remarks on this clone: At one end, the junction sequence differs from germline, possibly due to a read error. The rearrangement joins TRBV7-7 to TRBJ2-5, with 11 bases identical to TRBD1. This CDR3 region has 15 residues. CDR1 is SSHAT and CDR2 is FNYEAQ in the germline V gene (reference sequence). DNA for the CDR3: TGTGCTAGCAGCCCCGGGACAGGGGGTTTCGAGACCCAGTACTTC. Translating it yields CASSPGTGGFETQYF. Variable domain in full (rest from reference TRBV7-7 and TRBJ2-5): GAGVSQSPRYKVTKRGQDVTLRCDPISSHATLYWYQQALGQGPEFLTYFNYEAQPDKSGLPSDRFSAERPEGSISTLTIQRTEQRDSAMYRCASSPGTGGFETQYFGPGTRLLVL.

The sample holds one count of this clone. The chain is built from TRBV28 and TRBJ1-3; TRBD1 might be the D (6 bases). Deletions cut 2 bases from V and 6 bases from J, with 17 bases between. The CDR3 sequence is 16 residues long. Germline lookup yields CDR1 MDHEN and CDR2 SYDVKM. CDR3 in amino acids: CASSLIGTRLENTIYF. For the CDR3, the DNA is TGTGCCAGCAGTTTAATCGGGACACGCTTGGAAAACACCATATATTTT.

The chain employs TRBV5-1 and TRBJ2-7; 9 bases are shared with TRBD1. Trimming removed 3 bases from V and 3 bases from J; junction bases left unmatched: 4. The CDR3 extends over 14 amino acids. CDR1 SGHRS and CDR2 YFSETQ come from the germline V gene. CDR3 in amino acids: CASSSTGGNYEQYF. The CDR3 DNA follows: TGCGCCAGCAGCTCAACAGGGGGCAACTACGAGCAGTACTTC.

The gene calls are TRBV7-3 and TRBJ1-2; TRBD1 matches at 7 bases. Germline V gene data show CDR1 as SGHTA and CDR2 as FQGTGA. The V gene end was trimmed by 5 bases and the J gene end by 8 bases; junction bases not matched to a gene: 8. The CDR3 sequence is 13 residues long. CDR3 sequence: CASSPQGGMGYTF. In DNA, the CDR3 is TGTGCCAGCAGCCCCCAGGGGGGCATGGGCTACACCTTC.

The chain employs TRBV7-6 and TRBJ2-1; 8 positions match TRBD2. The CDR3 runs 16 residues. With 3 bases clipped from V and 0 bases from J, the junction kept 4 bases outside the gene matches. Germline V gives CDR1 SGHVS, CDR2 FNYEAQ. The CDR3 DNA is TGTGCCAGCAGCTTCGGCGGGGGGAGCTCCTACAATGAGCAGTTCTTC. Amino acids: CASSFGGGSSYNEQFF.

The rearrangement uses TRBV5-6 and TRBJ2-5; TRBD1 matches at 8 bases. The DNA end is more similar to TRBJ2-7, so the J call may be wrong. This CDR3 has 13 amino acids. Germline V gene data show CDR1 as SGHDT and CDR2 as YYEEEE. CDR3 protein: CASGRTGYYEQYF. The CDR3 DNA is TGTGCCAGCGGTCGGACAGGGTACTACGAGCAGTACTTC.

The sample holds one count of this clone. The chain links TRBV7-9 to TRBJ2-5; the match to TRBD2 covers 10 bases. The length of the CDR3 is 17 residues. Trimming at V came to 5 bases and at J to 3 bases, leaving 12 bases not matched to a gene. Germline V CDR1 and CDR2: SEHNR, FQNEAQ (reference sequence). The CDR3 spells CASSNRLGSGGEETQYF. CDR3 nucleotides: TGTGCCAGCAGCAATCGATTGGGGAGCGGGGGGGAAGAGACCCAGTACTTC.

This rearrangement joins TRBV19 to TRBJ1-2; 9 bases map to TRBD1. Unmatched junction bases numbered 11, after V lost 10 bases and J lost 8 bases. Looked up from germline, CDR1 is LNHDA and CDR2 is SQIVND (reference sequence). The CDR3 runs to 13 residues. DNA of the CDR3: TGTGCCACAGGGGACAGGGAGTATGAAGGCTACACCTTC. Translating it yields CATGDREYEGYTF.

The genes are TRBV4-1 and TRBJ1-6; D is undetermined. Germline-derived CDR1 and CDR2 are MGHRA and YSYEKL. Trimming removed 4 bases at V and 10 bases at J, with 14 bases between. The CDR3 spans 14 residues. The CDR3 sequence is CASSLGGEVSPLHF. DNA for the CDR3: TGCGCCAGCAGCCTCGGCGGGGAGGTGTCACCCCTCCACTTT.

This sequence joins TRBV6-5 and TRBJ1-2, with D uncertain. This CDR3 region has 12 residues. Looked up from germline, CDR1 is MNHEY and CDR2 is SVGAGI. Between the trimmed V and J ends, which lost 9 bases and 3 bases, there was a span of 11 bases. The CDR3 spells CASRTNYYGYTF. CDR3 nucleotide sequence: TGTGCCAGTAGAACGAATTACTATGGCTACACCTTC.

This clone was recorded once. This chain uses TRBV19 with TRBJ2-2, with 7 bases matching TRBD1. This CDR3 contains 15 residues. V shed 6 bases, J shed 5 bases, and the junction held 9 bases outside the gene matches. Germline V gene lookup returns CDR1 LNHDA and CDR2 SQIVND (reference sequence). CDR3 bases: TGTGCCAGTAGGACAGGGTACGTGAAGACCGGGGAGCTGTTTTTT. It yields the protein CASRTGYVKTGELFF.

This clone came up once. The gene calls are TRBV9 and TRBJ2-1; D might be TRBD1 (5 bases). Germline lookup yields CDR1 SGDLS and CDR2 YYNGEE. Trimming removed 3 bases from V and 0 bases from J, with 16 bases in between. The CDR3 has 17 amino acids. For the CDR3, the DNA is TGTGCCAGCAGCGCCTCCAGGGAATACACCTCCTACAATGAGCAGTTCTTC. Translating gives CASSASREYTSYNEQFF. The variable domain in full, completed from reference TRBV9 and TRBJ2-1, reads DSGVTQTPKHLITATGQRVTLRCSPRSGDLSVYWYQQSLDQGLQFLIQYYNGEERAKGNILERFSAQQFPDLHSELNLSSLELGDSALYFCASSASREYTSYNEQFFGPGTRLTVL.

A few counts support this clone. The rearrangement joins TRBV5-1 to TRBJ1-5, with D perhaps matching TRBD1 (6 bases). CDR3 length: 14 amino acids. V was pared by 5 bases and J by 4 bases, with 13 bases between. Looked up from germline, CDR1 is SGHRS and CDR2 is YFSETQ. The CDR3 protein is CASSTGFGNQPQHF. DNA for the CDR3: TGCGCCAGCAGTACAGGGTTCGGGAATCAGCCCCAGCATTTT.

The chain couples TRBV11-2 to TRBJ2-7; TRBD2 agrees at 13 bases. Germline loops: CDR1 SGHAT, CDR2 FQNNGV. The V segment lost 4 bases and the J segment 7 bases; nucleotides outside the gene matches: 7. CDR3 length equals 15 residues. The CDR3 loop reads CASSWRTSGGREQYF. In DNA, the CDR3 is TGTGCCAGCAGCTGGAGGACTAGCGGGGGAAGGGAGCAGTACTTC.

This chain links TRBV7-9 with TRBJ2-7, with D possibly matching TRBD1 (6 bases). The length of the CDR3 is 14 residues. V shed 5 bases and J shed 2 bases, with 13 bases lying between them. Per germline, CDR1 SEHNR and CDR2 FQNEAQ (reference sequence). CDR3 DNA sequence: TGTGCCAGCAGCAACAACAGGGCTGCCTACGAGCAGTACTTC. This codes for CASSNNRAAYEQYF.